This note documents a single T cell receptor (beta chain) sequence. This specimen belongs to a study of T-cell reconstitution after alpha-beta-depleted transplantation in children. For TCRbeta, the library was prepared with unique molecular identifiers. One entry per CDR3 protein results from TCRdb running MiXCR on the PCR reads. The data contain some 590,000 distinct CDR3 sequences, roughly 10% of them seen just once; the ten biggest clones take up roughly 4%. The CDR3 is 16 residues long. The V end was cut by 5 bases, the J end by 3 bases, with 16 bases between. Germline-derived CDR1 and CDR2 are SGHTA and FQGNSA.

V gene TRBV7-2 combines with J gene TRBJ2-2, with D tentatively TRBD1 (6 bases). The clonotype comes from a human donor who donated a stem cell graft to a child with acute myeloid leukemia. Sequencing was performed on PBMCs from the stem cell graft donor, taken from the stem cell graft. This CDR3 is CASSRPGGGDTGELFF. The CDR3, as DNA: TGTGCCAGCAGCCGCCCGGGTGGGGGCGACACCGGGGAGCTGTTTTTT.